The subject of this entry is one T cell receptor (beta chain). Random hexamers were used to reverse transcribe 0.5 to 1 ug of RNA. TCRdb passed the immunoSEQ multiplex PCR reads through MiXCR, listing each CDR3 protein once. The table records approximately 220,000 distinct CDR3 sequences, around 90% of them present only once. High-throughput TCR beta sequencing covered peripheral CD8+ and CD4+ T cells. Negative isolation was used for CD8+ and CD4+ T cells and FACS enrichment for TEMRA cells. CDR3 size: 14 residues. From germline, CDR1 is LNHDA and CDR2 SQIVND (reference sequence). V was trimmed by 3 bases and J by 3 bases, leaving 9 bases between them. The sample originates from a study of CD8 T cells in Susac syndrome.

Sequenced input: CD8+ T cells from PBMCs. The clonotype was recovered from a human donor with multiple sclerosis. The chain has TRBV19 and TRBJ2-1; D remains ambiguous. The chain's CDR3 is CASSIIADYNEQFF. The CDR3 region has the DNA TGTGCCAGTAGTATTATCGCAGACTACAATGAGCAGTTCTTC.